This T cell receptor beta chain is drawn from a study of regulatory T cells in long-lasting Graves disease. Across the study: Freshly diagnosed Graves' patients had used antithyroid drugs for under 3 months. General study points: Persistent Graves' patients showed less TCR diversity than newly diagnosed patients showed.

This clonotype was counted between two and nine times. Its matching antigen is unknown. Time point reported: newly diagnosed GD, antithyroid drugs for less than 3 months. After RNA was extracted from PBMCs, the TCR library was made from it. Library construction for TCR beta used iRepertoire HTBI primers and Arm-PCR of CDR3 regions. TCRdb recomputed calls from the multiplex PCR reads with MiXCR, one row per CDR3 protein. Of 600,000 to 650,000 distinct CDR3 sequences detected, roughly 15% appear once; the ten largest clones hold approximately 20%. The germline V gene has CDR1 ENHRY and CDR2 SYGVKD. Deletions cut 0 bases from V and 0 bases from J, with 2 bases between. There are 13 residues in the CDR3. These data also formed part of another study, on T cells in Graves' hyperthyroidism and ophthalmopathy. This second study notes: An initial round of RT-PCR targeting the TCR CDR3 relied on the HTBI primer set.

The material sequenced was peripheral blood mononuclear cells (PBMCs), taken at new diagnosis, from a patient treated with antithyroid drugs. This sequence joins TRBV10-3 and TRBJ1-1; D gene uncertain. The clonotype was recovered from a woman aged 25-40 years with Graves disease. The DNA for the CDR3 is TGTGCCATCAGTGAGTCCGTGAACACTGAAGCTTTCTTT. This codes for CAISESVNTEAFF.